This TCR beta chain was captured by sequencing in a study of blood T cell repertoires in COVID-19. Looking at the study overall: There were acute and convalescent COVID-19 samples, and they came from the United States, Italy and Spain. Sources were T cells, B-cell-depleted T cells, or PBMCs; the material itself was cDNA or gDNA.

The J segment lost 2 bases and the V segment lost 5 bases, leaving 7 bases of the junction unmatched. Germline V gives CDR1 SGHRS, CDR2 YFSETQ. This CDR3 region has 15 residues. Data came from immunoSEQ multiplex PCR; TCRdb stores just in-frame clones and leaves some out. This table holds some 200,000 clones, approximately 86% found once. The sequenced sample consisted of peripheral blood. The receptor comes from a man aged 65-85 years with acute or convalescent COVID-19. The chain combines TRBV5-1 with TRBJ1-2, with 9 bases that match TRBD1. CDR3 loop: CASRTGTGMNYGYTF. Written as DNA, the CDR3 is TGCGCCAGCAGGACCGGGACAGGGATGAACTATGGCTACACCTTC.